This T cell receptor beta chain was documented in a study of Ad26.COV2.S vaccination and SARS-CoV-2 variants. Study background: As a participant in COV1001, the donor was in the Ad26.COV2.S trial arm. In the study, Ad26.COV2.S was injected intramuscularly once, or twice 56 days apart.

In germline, CDR1 is MNHEY, CDR2 SVGEGT. This CDR3 contains 14 residues. Between the trimmed V and J ends, which lost 2 bases and 10 bases, there was a span of 15 bases. Regarding treatment: roughly 19 received Ad26.COV2.S at low or high dose, single or two shots; about 5 received placebo; per-sample allocation not given. Material that was analyzed had been drawn on day 63 after the first vaccine or placebo injection. Measured with immunoSEQ multiplex PCR; TCRdb has only the in-frame clones, and not every one. In the table there are fewer than 400,000 clones, approximately 87% of which are singletons.

The sequence came from a person aged 18 to 59 who received the Ad26.COV2.S COVID-19 vaccine or a placebo. The starting material was peripheral blood, obtained in a trial of Ad26.COV2.S vaccine versus placebo. V usage is TRBV6-2 or TRBV6-3 and J usage is TRBJ2-1; weak D call: TRBD2 (6 bases). CDR3 region: CASSYGGLRGEQFF. For the CDR3, the DNA is TGTGCCAGCAGTTACGGAGGGCTCCGTGGGGAGCAGTTCTTC.